Following are 31 T cell receptor beta chains from one sample sequenced in a study of blood T cells in healthy people across ages (dated by TCRdb to between 2014 and 2017). Libraries were prepared through 5' RACE. The listed sequencing device is Illumina HiSeq 2500. A second PCR of about 6 to 11 cycles was performed with a sample-barcoded 5' primer and a J-beta primer mix. TCRdb reprocessed the public reads (quality trimming at Q25 with fastp, clone calling with MiXCR) and kept in-frame beta chains. CDR3 protein duplicates are merged, each entry listing the most common genes and DNA. This sample comprises roughly 1,300,000 distinct CDR3 sequences, around 55% of them detected only once. Of the sample, roughly 7% falls within the top ten clones. Specimen: blood. Every receptor here comes from a man between 18 and 35 years old in good health.

The count of this clonotype is one. The V call is TRBV5-1, the J call TRBJ2-2, with TRBD2 matching over 10 bases. V shed 0 bases, J shed 7 bases, and the junction held 6 bases outside the gene matches. The germline V gene encodes CDR1 SGHRS and CDR2 YFSETQ. The CDR3 has 16 residues. The CDR3 sequence: CASSLVLAGIDGELFF. CDR3 DNA sequence: TGCGCCAGCAGCTTGGTACTAGCGGGAATTGACGGGGAGCTGTTTTTT. The variable domain in full, completed from reference TRBV5-1 and TRBJ2-2, reads KAGVTQTPRYLIKTRGQQVTLSCSPISGHRSVSWYQQTPGQGLQFLFEYFSETQRNKGNFPGRFSGRQFSNSRSEMNVSTLELGDSALYLCASSLVLAGIDGELFFGEGSRLTVL.

The chain is built from TRBV7-9 and TRBJ1-2, with 10 bases identical to TRBD1. This CDR3 has 16 amino acids. Trimming removed 1 base from V and 2 bases from J; junction bases left unmatched: 4. CDR1 is SEHNR and CDR2 is FQNEAQ in the germline V gene (reference sequence). As DNA, the CDR3 is TGTGCCAGCAGCTTAGGCCCGACAGGGGGCAACTATGGCTACACCTTC. Its translation: CASSLGPTGGNYGYTF. The whole variable domain, remainder taken from reference TRBV7-9 and TRBJ1-2, is DTGVSQNPRHKITKRGQNVTFRCDPISEHNRLYWYRQTLGQGPEFLTYFQNEAQLEKSRLLSDRFSAERPKGSFSTLEIQRTEQGDSAMYLCASSLGPTGGNYGYTFGSGTRLTVV.

The CDR3 sequence: CAIRGDRDGYGYTF. As DNA, the CDR3 is TGTGCCATCAGAGGGGACAGGGATGGCTATGGCTACACCTTC. The chain has TRBV10-3 and TRBJ1-2; the match to TRBD1 covers 9 bases. J gave up 4 bases and V 6 bases, and 6 bases lay outside the gene matches. Germline CDR1 and CDR2: ENHRY and SYGVKD. The CDR3 is 14 residues long.

This clonotype was recorded a few times. This chain connects TRBV10-3 to TRBJ2-7; the D gene is possibly TRBD2 (6 bases). Between the trimmed V and J ends, which lost 6 bases and 0 bases, there was a span of 21 bases. The germline CDR1 and CDR2 sequences are ENHRY and SYGVKD. The CDR3 consists of 17 residues. CDR3 amino acids: CAISSPEGSGSSYEQYF. For the CDR3, the DNA is TGTGCCATCAGCTCCCCTGAGGGTAGCGGTAGCTCCTACGAGCAGTACTTC.

The chain recombines TRBV27 with TRBJ2-1; the D is unclear. The CDR3 extends over 14 amino acids. V dropped 3 bases and J dropped 7 bases, with 13 bases sitting between them. The germline CDR1 and CDR2 sequences are MNHEY and SMNVEV (reference sequence). The CDR3 region is CASSFNQKSNEQFF. DNA for the CDR3: TGTGCCAGCAGTTTTAACCAGAAGTCGAATGAGCAGTTCTTC.

The rearrangement uses TRBV20-1 and TRBJ1-1; D unclear. Per germline, CDR1 DFQATT and CDR2 SNEGSKA (reference sequence). The CDR3 runs to 14 residues. V was trimmed by 5 bases and J by 0 bases, leaving 13 bases between them. This CDR3 is CSAPDPEVNTEAFF. CDR3 in DNA: TGCAGTGCTCCCGACCCGGAGGTGAACACTGAAGCTTTCTTT.

The chain recombines TRBV20-1 with TRBJ2-2; D is unresolved. The CDR3 contains 13 residues. Germline-derived CDR1 and CDR2 are DFQATT and SNEGSKA (reference sequence). Trimming removed 6 bases from V and 1 base from J, with 9 bases in between. Written as DNA, the CDR3 is TGCAGTGCACGGAGAGAGAACACCGGGGAGCTGTTTTTT. It is translated as CSARRENTGELFF.

This clonotype was recorded a few times. The rearrangement joins TRBV14 to TRBJ2-7; D is unresolved. Between the trimmed V and J ends, which lost 1 base and 2 bases, there was a span of 12 bases. The CDR3 has 15 residues. Germline V gene lookup returns CDR1 SGHDN and CDR2 FVKESK. CDR3 in amino acids: CASSQGISVTYEQYF. The CDR3 coding sequence is TGTGCCAGCAGCCAAGGGATATCGGTTACCTACGAGCAGTACTTC.

This clonotype was counted a few times. J is TRBJ2-5 and V is TRBV27; TRBD2 aligns across 7 bases. The CDR3 extends over 14 amino acids. V was clipped by 2 bases and J by 4 bases; unmatched bases: 4. CDR1 and CDR2 from the germline V gene are MNHEY and SMNVEV (reference sequence). CDR3 nucleotides: TGTGCCAGCAGTTTAGCGGGGGAGGGAGAGACCCAGTACTTC. It translates to CASSLAGEGETQYF.

V gene TRBV15 combines with J gene TRBJ2-3, with D perhaps matching TRBD1 (6 bases). CDR1 LNHNV and CDR2 YYDKDF come from the germline V gene (reference sequence). Trimming took off 2 bases at V and 0 bases at J, with 9 bases between the two ends. The CDR3 loop spans 15 amino acids. CDR3 coding DNA: TGTGCCACCAGCAGAAACAGGGATAGCACAGATACGCAGTATTTT. Protein product: CATSRNRDSTDTQYF.

The chain employs TRBV6-4 and TRBJ2-1; 8 nucleotides align to TRBD2. Per the germline V gene, CDR1 is MRHNA and CDR2 is SNTAGT. The CDR3 totals 16 residues. With V trimmed by 2 bases and J by 6 bases, 9 bases remained unmatched. The CDR3 bases are TGTGCCAGCAGTGACCCCGGGACTAGATCGGCCAATGAGCAGTTCTTC. Its protein is CASSDPGTRSANEQFF.

This clonotype was observed once. The V call is TRBV12-3 or TRBV12-4, the J call TRBJ1-2; 7 bases are shared with TRBD1. This CDR3 has 14 residues. V gave up 3 bases and J gave up 5 bases; unmatched junction bases: 6. The CDR3 nucleotides are TGTGCCAGCAGTTTTGGGGACAGTCTTTATGGCTACACCTTC. Translating gives CASSFGDSLYGYTF.

The chain uses TRBV6-1 and TRBJ1-2; D is possibly TRBD1 (5 bases). CDR3 length: 15 residues. In germline, CDR1 is MNHNS, CDR2 SASEGT. V dropped 8 bases and J dropped 4 bases, with 20 bases sitting between them. The CDR3 sequence is CASDRLQDESYGYTF. In DNA form, the CDR3 reads TGTGCCAGCGATCGCTTACAGGATGAGAGCTATGGCTACACCTTC.

The rearrangement links TRBV5-1 to TRBJ2-5; no definite D call. Germline V gives CDR1 SGHRS, CDR2 YFSETQ. Trimming cost V 0 bases and J 11 bases, with 11 bases left between them. This CDR3 spans 12 amino acids. CDR3 residues: CASSLEDRQQYF. The DNA for the CDR3 is TGCGCCAGCAGCTTGGAAGATCGCCAGCAGTACTTC.

This clonotype was detected once. The chain links TRBV20-1 to TRBJ1-3, with 9 bases identical to TRBD1. The J segment lost 1 base and the V segment lost 6 bases, leaving 4 bases of the junction unmatched. This CDR3 comprises 14 residues. Germline V CDR1 and CDR2: DFQATT, SNEGSKA (reference sequence). CDR3 residues: CSAAGTGSGNTIYF. The CDR3 region has the DNA TGCAGTGCCGCCGGGACAGGGTCTGGAAACACCATATATTTT.

The chain combines TRBV6-5 with TRBJ1-2; no firm D call. This CDR3 has 15 amino acids. Germline values: CDR1 MNHEY, CDR2 SVGAGI. V lost 4 bases and J lost 5, with 17 bases in between. This CDR3 reads CASSSPSLRDYGYTF. CDR3 nucleotides: TGTGCCAGCAGTTCACCGTCACTTCGAGATTATGGCTACACCTTC.

CDR3 coding DNA: TGTGCCAGCACCCTGAGGGGGGGAGACTCCACAGATACGCAGTATTTT. As protein: CASTLRGGDSTDTQYF. V is TRBV7-6 and J is TRBJ2-3; TRBD2 might be the D (7 bases). This CDR3 is built from 16 residues. CDR1 SGHVS and CDR2 FNYEAQ come from the germline V gene. V shed 7 bases and J shed 2 bases, with 19 bases lying between them.

This clonotype has just a few counts. The rearrangement joins TRBV6-1 to TRBJ2-7; 7 nucleotides line up with TRBD1. Per germline, CDR1 MNHNS and CDR2 SASEGT. J gave up 7 bases and V 8 bases, and 17 bases lay outside the gene matches. CDR3 size: 15 residues. CDR3 loop: CASLGGQETYNEQYF. DNA for the CDR3: TGTGCCAGCCTAGGAGGACAGGAGACTTACAATGAGCAGTACTTC.

This clonotype was seen more than once but under ten times. The rearrangement links TRBV7-9 to TRBJ2-7, with 7 positions matching TRBD1. Germline CDR1 reads SEHNR; CDR2 reads FQNEAQ (reference sequence). The CDR3 spans 14 residues. V lost 6 bases to trimming and J lost 5 bases; unmatched junction nucleotides: 10. The CDR3 sequence is CASSHPGQKNEQYF. CDR3 coding DNA: TGTGCCAGCAGTCACCCGGGACAGAAGAACGAGCAGTACTTC.

The chain links TRBV4-1 to TRBJ2-7; no reliable D call. The CDR3 loop spans 16 amino acids. Trimming stripped 0 bases from V and 2 bases from J, with 14 bases between. Germline CDR1 and CDR2: MGHRA and YSYEKL. The CDR3 sequence: CASSQEGWAVTYEQYF. The CDR3 DNA follows: TGCGCCAGCAGCCAAGAGGGGTGGGCCGTAACCTACGAGCAGTACTTC.

For this clonotype: A much larger clone differs by one base, so this may be a read error. The rearrangement links TRBV12-3 or TRBV12-4 to TRBJ2-7; D unresolved. Trimming shortened V by 1 base and J by 7 bases, and 17 bases separated the two germline ends. This CDR3 region has 15 residues. The CDR3 bases are TGTGCCAGCAGTTTAGGGGATAGGGCCTACAGTGAGCAGTACTTC. Amino acid sequence: CASSLGDRAYSEQYF.

The chain employs TRBV20-1 and TRBJ1-4; D is possibly TRBD1 (5 bases). CDR1 and CDR2 (germline): DFQATT, SNEGSKA (reference sequence). V gave up 5 bases and J gave up 7 bases, with 14 bases separating them. This CDR3 spans 13 amino acids. This CDR3 reads CSALRRGGEKLFF. Here the CDR3 DNA reads TGCAGTGCTCTTCGGAGGGGCGGTGAAAAACTGTTTTTT.

CDR3 sequence reads: CASSGDFYGYTF. In nucleotides, the CDR3 is TGTGCCAGCAGCGGGGACTTCTATGGCTACACCTTC. The rearrangement links TRBV7-2 to TRBJ1-2; a possible D gene is TRBD1 (5 bases). Germline CDR1 SGHTA, CDR2 FQGNSA. V lost 5 bases to trimming and J lost 4 bases, with 8 bases between them. The CDR3 has 12 residues.

The chain uses TRBV29-1 and TRBJ2-3; D unclear. Germline-derived CDR1 and CDR2 are SQVTM and ANQGSEA. This CDR3 has 14 residues. CDR3 sequence reads: CNSPSEGRLDTQYF. Written as DNA, the CDR3 is TGCAACTCTCCCTCGGAAGGGCGCCTGGATACGCAGTATTTT.

A word on this clonotype: Mismatch with germline at one junction end may stem from a read error. As DNA, the CDR3 is TGCAGTGCAGCATCGGGGACCTCTACCGGAGCTTTCTTC. It yields the protein CSAASGTSTGAFF. J is TRBJ1-1 and V is TRBV20-1, with D perhaps matching TRBD1 (5 bases). The germline V gene encodes CDR1 DFQATT and CDR2 SNEGSKA (reference sequence). There are 13 residues in the CDR3.

The chain recombines TRBV25-1 with TRBJ2-7; 9 nucleotides align to TRBD1. The length of the CDR3 is 14 residues. Looked up from germline, CDR1 is MGHDK and CDR2 is SYGVNS. The trim removed 10 bases at V and 2 bases at J, leaving 9 bases unmatched. The CDR3 nucleotides read TGTGCCACCTGGCTACAGGGGGCGGCCTACGAGCAGTACTTC. Protein sequence: CATWLQGAAYEQYF.

V and J are TRBV7-2 and TRBJ1-1; unclear D gene. The germline V and J ends were trimmed by 4 bases and 0 bases, with 6 bases remaining between them. The germline CDR1 and CDR2 sequences are SGHTA and FQGNSA. The CDR3 extends over 13 amino acids. This CDR3 is CASSYDMNTEAFF. The CDR3 DNA reads as TGTGCCAGCAGCTACGACATGAACACTGAAGCTTTCTTT.

The rearrangement links TRBV5-6 to TRBJ1-2; 7 nucleotides line up with TRBD1. CDR3 length equals 15 residues. Trimming at V came to 1 base and at J to 5 bases, leaving 8 bases not matched to a gene. The germline V gene encodes CDR1 SGHDT and CDR2 YYEEEE. DNA of the CDR3: TGTGCCAGCAGCTTGAGGGACAGACCTTATTATGGCTACACCTTC. This sequence encodes CASSLRDRPYYGYTF.

This clonotype was counted between two and nine times. This chain uses TRBV6-2 or TRBV6-3 with TRBJ1-5; 7 bases fit TRBD1. V shed 7 bases, J shed 7 bases, and the junction held 7 bases outside the gene matches. Germline-derived CDR1 and CDR2 are MNHEY and SVGEGT. The CDR3 sequence is 13 residues long. CDR3 protein: CASTTGAWQPQHF. As DNA, the CDR3 is TGTGCCAGCACAACAGGGGCCTGGCAGCCCCAGCATTTT.

The chain is built from TRBV20-1 and TRBJ2-1; D tentatively fits TRBD1 or TRBD2 (5 bases each). The CDR3 runs 19 residues. The V gene's germline CDR1 is DFQATT and CDR2 SNEGSKA (reference sequence). Trimming shortened V by 0 bases and J by 10 bases, and 31 bases separated the two germline ends. The CDR3 loop reads CSARDPLGVIFRSREEQFF. CDR3 sequence (DNA): TGCAGTGCTAGAGACCCGCTAGGGGTTATTTTTAGGTCTAGGGAGGAGCAGTTCTTC.

The chain employs TRBV29-1 and TRBJ2-5, with D uncertain. This CDR3 has 18 residues. Germline V gene sequence: CDR1 SQVTM, CDR2 ANQGSEA. With 8 bases removed from V and 0 bases from J, the gap between germline ends came to 28 bases. This CDR3 reads CSTRSSSGWAMYQETQYF. The CDR3 nucleotides read TGCAGCACCCGTTCCTCATCCGGGTGGGCAATGTACCAAGAGACCCAGTACTTC.